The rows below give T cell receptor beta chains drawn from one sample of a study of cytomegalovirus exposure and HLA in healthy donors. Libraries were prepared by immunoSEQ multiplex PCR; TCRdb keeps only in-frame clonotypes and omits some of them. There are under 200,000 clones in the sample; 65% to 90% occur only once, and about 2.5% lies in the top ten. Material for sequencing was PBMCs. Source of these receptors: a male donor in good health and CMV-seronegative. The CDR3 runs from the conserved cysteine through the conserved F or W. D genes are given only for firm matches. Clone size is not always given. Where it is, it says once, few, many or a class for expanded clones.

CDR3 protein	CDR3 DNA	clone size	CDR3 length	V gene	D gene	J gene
CASSLDGAVQASNYGYTF	TGTGCCAGCAGCTTGGATGGGGCGGTTCAGGCTTCTAACTATGGCTACACCTTC	-	18	TRBV5-4	-	TRBJ1-2
CASSSPGTGSDEQYF	TGTGCCAGCAGTTCACCCGGGACAGGGTCCGACGAGCAGTACTTC	few	15	TRBV6-5	TRBD1	TRBJ2-7
CASSPETGFNQPQHF	TGTGCCAGCAGCCCAGAGACAGGATTTAATCAGCCCCAGCATTTT	few	15	TRBV7-6	-	TRBJ1-5
CASSQTAGGYTDTQYF	TGTGCCAGCAGCCAAACGGCGGGGGGATACACAGATACGCAGTATTTT	-	16	TRBV4-2	TRBD2	TRBJ2-3
CASSSNLGYEQYF	TGCGCCAGCAGCAGCAACCTCGGCTACGAGCAGTACTTC	-	13	TRBV5-1	-	TRBJ2-7
CSSSSRVSFF	TGTTCCAGCAGCTCGAGGGTTTCTTTCTTT	once	10	TRBV7-9	-	TRBJ1-1
CASSLQVFGQFF	TGTGCCAGCAGCTTACAGGTATTTGGGCAGTTCTTC	-	12	TRBV6-1	-	TRBJ2-1
CASSGLGVGTEAFF	TGTGCCAGCAGTGGTCTAGGGGTGGGCACTGAAGCTTTCTTT	-	14	TRBV6-5	-	TRBJ1-1
CAWSGTSGQPQHF	TGTGCCTGGAGCGGGACATCGGGTCAGCCCCAGCATTTT	-	13	TRBV30	-	TRBJ1-5
CASSGGEFKTKNIQYF	TGTGCCAGCAGTGGGGGGGAATTCAAAACCAAAAACATTCAGTACTTC	-	16	TRBV2	-	TRBJ2-4
CASSLTGSSYEQYF	TGCGCCAGCAGCTTGACAGGTTCCTCCTACGAGCAGTACTTC	-	14	TRBV5-1	-	TRBJ2-7
CASSKEGTAKNIQYF	TGCGCCAGCAGCAAGGAGGGCACTGCCAAAAACATTCAGTACTTC	-	15	TRBV5-1	-	TRBJ2-4
CASSFDRTDTGELFF	TGTGCCAGCAGTTTCGACAGGACCGACACCGGGGAGCTGTTTTTT	-	15	TRBV2	-	TRBJ2-2
CASSKGQKNTEAFF	TGTGCCAGCAGCAAGGGACAGAAGAACACTGAAGCTTTCTTT	-	14	TRBV5-4	TRBD1	TRBJ1-1
CASSLPTGLTLREQYF	TGTGCCAGCAGCTTACCCACGGGGTTGACACTTCGCGAGCAGTACTTC	-	16	TRBV11-2	-	TRBJ2-7
CASRVDRLNTEAFF	TGTGCCAGCAGAGTGGACAGGCTGAACACTGAAGCTTTCTTT	-	14	TRBV5-4	TRBD1	TRBJ1-1
CASSQLPGGVYGYTF	TGCGCCAGCAGCCAACTCCCGGGGGGCGTCTATGGCTACACCTTC	few	15	TRBV4-1	-	TRBJ1-2
CASSPAGNGNTIYF	TGTGCCAGCAGCCCCGCGGGTAACGGAAACACCATATATTTT	few	14	TRBV7-9	-	TRBJ1-3
CASSLTGSQYEQYF	TGTGCCAGCAGTTTAACTGGGAGCCAATACGAGCAGTACTTC	-	14	TRBV27	-	TRBJ2-7
CASSLAPDRFTEAFF	TGTGCCAGCAGCTTAGCCCCGGACAGGTTCACTGAAGCTTTCTTT	-	15	TRBV7-9	TRBD1	TRBJ1-1
CASSPIRGGMNTEAFF	TGTGCCAGCAGTCCTATTCGGGGGGGGATGAACACTGAAGCTTTCTTT	-	16	TRBV9	-	TRBJ1-1
CAISVRENEQFF	TGTGCCATCAGTGTGCGGGAGAATGAGCAGTTCTTC	-	12	TRBV10-3	TRBD2	TRBJ2-1
CATQGDTQHSNQPQHF	TGTGCCACACAAGGGGACACTCAACACTCCAATCAGCCCCAGCATTTT	-	16	TRBV19	-	TRBJ1-5
CASSRSGTGSYNEQFF	TGTGCCAGCAGCCGATCCGGGACAGGATCCTACAATGAGCAGTTCTTC	-	16	TRBV2	TRBD1	TRBJ2-1
CAWSGELAGGLGTGELFF	TGTGCCTGGAGTGGTGAACTAGCGGGGGGGCTTGGCACCGGGGAGCTGTTTTTT	-	18	TRBV30	TRBD2	TRBJ2-2